These 13 T cell receptor beta chains were sequenced from one sample in a study of cytomegalovirus exposure and HLA in healthy donors. The PCR made use of 60 Vbeta and 13 Jbeta primers. Assay: immunoSEQ multiplex PCR; the TCRdb copy retains only in-frame clones and omits some. The table has under 200,000 clones, 75% to 85% seen once; the top ten hold 0.7% to 0.95%. Material: PBMCs. These receptors originate from a woman aged 18 to 35 in good health and CMV-seronegative.

The chain recombines TRBV11-3 with TRBJ2-2, with 8 positions matching TRBD1. Germline V gives CDR1 SGHNT, CDR2 YENEEA. The ends lost 4 bases at V and 7 bases at J; junction bases unmatched: 5. This CDR3 is 14 amino acids long. CDR3 in DNA: TGTGCCAGCAGCTCGACAGGGGAGAACGGGGAGCTGTTTTTT. It yields the protein CASSSTGENGELFF.

In this sample, this clone turned up once. The chain recombines TRBV6-6 with TRBJ2-2; D may be TRBD1 (5 bases). From germline, CDR1 is MNHNY and CDR2 SVGAGI (reference sequence). CDR3 length: 15 residues. The V end was cut by 11 bases, the J end by 1 base, with 17 bases between. The DNA for the CDR3 is TGTGCCGCCTTCACCAAAGGGGTGAACACCGGGGAGCTGTTTTTT. This gives the protein CAAFTKGVNTGELFF.

This chain uses TRBV5-1 with TRBJ2-5, with a tentative D call TRBD1 (6 bases). CDR1 and CDR2 (germline): SGHRS, YFSETQ. V dropped 8 bases and J dropped 3 bases, with 8 bases sitting between them. The CDR3 totals 11 residues. Written as DNA, the CDR3 is TGCGCCAGTGCAGGGGAAGAGACCCAGTACTTC. Translating it yields CASAGEETQYF. Full variable domain (missing parts from reference TRBV5-1 and TRBJ2-5): KAGVTQTPRYLIKTRGQQVTLSCSPISGHRSVSWYQQTPGQGLQFLFEYFSETQRNKGNFPGRFSGRQFSNSRSEMNVSTLELGDSALYLCASAGEETQYFGPGTRLLVL.

This chain uses TRBV19 with TRBJ1-2, with 7 bases identical to TRBD1. This CDR3 spans 13 amino acids. In germline, CDR1 is LNHDA, CDR2 SQIVND (reference sequence). V was clipped by 6 bases and J by 4 bases; unmatched bases: 5. The DNA of the CDR3 is TGTGCCAGTAGACCGGGACAGACCTATGGCTACACCTTC. Amino acid sequence: CASRPGQTYGYTF.

V usage is TRBV6-5 and J usage is TRBJ1-3, with a weak D call TRBD1 (6 bases). This CDR3 comprises 15 residues. CDR1 MNHEY and CDR2 SVGAGI come from the germline V gene. V gave up 5 bases and J gave up 3 bases, with 14 bases separating them. The CDR3 DNA sequence: TGTGCCAGCAGTAAACCGGGGACACTTGGAAACACCATATATTTT. Translation: CASSKPGTLGNTIYF.

This chain uses TRBV27 with TRBJ2-7, with 9 bases lining up with TRBD2. The germline CDR1 and CDR2 sequences are MNHEY and SMNVEV (reference sequence). J lost 4 bases, V lost 5 bases, and 6 bases had no gene match. This CDR3 is built from 14 residues. As DNA, the CDR3 is TGTGCCAGCAGTGGCGTAGCGGGAGCATACGAGCAGTACTTC. The encoded protein is CASSGVAGAYEQYF.

The gene calls are TRBV29-1 and TRBJ1-1, with D possibly being TRBD1 (6 bases). V lost 5 bases and J 5 bases, leaving 15 bases between the germline ends. The CDR3 loop spans 13 amino acids. The germline V gene has CDR1 SQVTM and CDR2 ANQGSEA. The CDR3 spells CSVSGADGTEAFF. The CDR3 DNA reads TGCAGCGTTTCAGGGGCGGATGGAACTGAAGCTTTCTTT.

A remark on this clone: Other nucleotide sequences from this sample produce the same CDR3. V gene TRBV6-1 combines with J gene TRBJ2-3, with no clear D. Trimming removed 0 bases from V and 2 bases from J, with 15 bases in between. The CDR3 contains 17 residues. The V gene's germline CDR1 is MNHNS and CDR2 SASEGT. The CDR3 nucleotides are TGTGCCAGCAGTGAAGCGTCGCTCAGAGGTTACACAGATACGCAGTATTTT. Translated: CASSEASLRGYTDTQYF.

The genes are TRBV6-5 and TRBJ2-1; unclear D gene. CDR1 and CDR2 from the germline V gene are MNHEY and SVGAGI. CDR3 length equals 16 residues. Trimming removed 2 bases from V and 9 bases from J, with 20 bases in between. This CDR3 reads CASSYGVETILGEQFF. CDR3 coding DNA: TGTGCCAGCAGTTACGGAGTAGAAACGATCCTTGGTGAGCAGTTCTTC.

V usage is TRBV29-1 and J usage is TRBJ1-1; tentatively, D is TRBD1 (5 bases). This CDR3 has 14 amino acids. Trimming took 1 base from V and 1 from J, leaving 10 bases between them. Germline V gene lookup returns CDR1 SQVTM and CDR2 ANQGSEA. The CDR3 spells CSVEGQKTNTEAFF. The CDR3, as DNA: TGCAGCGTTGAAGGACAGAAGACGAACACTGAAGCTTTCTTT.

V and J are TRBV11-2 and TRBJ1-4; 8 bases match TRBD1. Germline CDR1 SGHAT, CDR2 FQNNGV. V trimming: 1 base; J trimming: 5 bases; junction bases outside the gene matches: 6. The CDR3 totals 16 residues. In DNA form, the CDR3 reads TGTGCCAGCAGCTTAGGCCACAGGACAGGGAATGAAAAACTGTTTTTT. Amino acids: CASSLGHRTGNEKLFF.

The gene calls are TRBV27 and TRBJ2-2; D unclear. CDR3 length: 14 residues. V dropped 7 bases and J dropped 7 bases, with 16 bases sitting between them. Germline values: CDR1 MNHEY, CDR2 SMNVEV (reference sequence). The CDR3 sequence: CASTAGSYGGELFF. The CDR3 DNA reads TGTGCCAGCACTGCAGGATCCTACGGCGGGGAGCTGTTTTTT.

This chain's CDR3 is CSVEVLTGMVPYEQYF. The CDR3 DNA reads TGCAGCGTTGAAGTCTTGACAGGGATGGTACCCTACGAGCAGTACTTC. The chain is built from TRBV29-1 and TRBJ2-5; 7 nucleotides align to TRBD1. The end of the DNA is better explained by TRBJ2-7, so the J call may be wrong. Germline V gene sequence: CDR1 SQVTM, CDR2 ANQGSEA. The CDR3 length is 16 residues.